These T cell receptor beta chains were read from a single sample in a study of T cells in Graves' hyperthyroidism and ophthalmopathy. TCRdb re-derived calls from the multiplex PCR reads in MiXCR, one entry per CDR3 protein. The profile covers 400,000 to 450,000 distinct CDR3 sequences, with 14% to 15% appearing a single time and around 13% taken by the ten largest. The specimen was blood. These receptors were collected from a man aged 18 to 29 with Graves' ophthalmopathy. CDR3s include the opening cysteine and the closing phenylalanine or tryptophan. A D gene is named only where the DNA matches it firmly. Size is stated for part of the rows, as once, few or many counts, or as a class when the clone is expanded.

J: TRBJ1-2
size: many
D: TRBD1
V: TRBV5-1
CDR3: CASSLADRDYGYTF
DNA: TGCGCCAGCAGCTTGGCTGACAGGGACTATGGCTACACCTTC

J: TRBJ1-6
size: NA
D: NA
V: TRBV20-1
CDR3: CSASEGNNSPLHF
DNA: TGCAGTGCTAGTGAGGGAAATAATTCACCCCTCCACTTT

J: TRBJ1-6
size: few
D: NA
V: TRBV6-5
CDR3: CASSYSVGNSPLHF
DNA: TGTGCCAGCAGTTACTCGGTCGGTAATTCACCCCTCCACTTT

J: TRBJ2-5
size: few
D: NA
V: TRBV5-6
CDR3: CASSLVRGEETQYF
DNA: TGTGCCAGCAGCTTGGTCAGGGGGGAAGAGACCCAGTACTTC

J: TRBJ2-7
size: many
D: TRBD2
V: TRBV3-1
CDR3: CASSQLAGPTYEQYF
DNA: TGTGCCAGCAGCCAATTAGCGGGACCAACCTACGAGCAGTACTTC

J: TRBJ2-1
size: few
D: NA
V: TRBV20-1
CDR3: CSARLDLDEQFF
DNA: TGCAGTGCTAGACTAGATTTGGATGAGCAGTTCTTC

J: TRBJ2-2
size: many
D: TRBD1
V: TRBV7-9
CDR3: CASSYRGEAGELFF
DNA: TGTGCCAGCAGCTACAGGGGTGAGGCCGGGGAGCTGTTTTTT

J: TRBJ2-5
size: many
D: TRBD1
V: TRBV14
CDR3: CASSQWQGAHETQYF
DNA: TGTGCCAGCAGCCAATGGCAGGGGGCTCACGAGACCCAGTACTTC

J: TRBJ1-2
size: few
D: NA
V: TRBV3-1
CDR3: CASSQGSNSYGYTF
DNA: TGTGCCAGCAGCCAAGGTTCTAATAGCTATGGCTACACCTTC

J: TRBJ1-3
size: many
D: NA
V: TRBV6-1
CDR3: CASTEGQAGNTIYF
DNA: TGTGCCAGCACGGAGGGGCAAGCTGGAAACACCATATATTTT

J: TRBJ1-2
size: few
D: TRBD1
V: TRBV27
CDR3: CASSSDRGVYGYTF
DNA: TGTGCCAGCAGTTCTGACAGGGGCGTTTATGGCTACACCTTC

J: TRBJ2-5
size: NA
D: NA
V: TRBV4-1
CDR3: CASSQGPDQETQYF
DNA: TGCGCCAGCAGCCAAGGACCGGACCAAGAGACCCAGTACTTC

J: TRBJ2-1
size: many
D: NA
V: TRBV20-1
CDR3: CSASGGGRYNEQFF
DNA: TGCAGTGCTAGCGGTGGGGGTAGATACAATGAGCAGTTCTTC

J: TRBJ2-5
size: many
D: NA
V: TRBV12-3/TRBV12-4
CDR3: CASNPTGRETQYF
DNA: TGTGCCAGCAACCCGACAGGGAGGGAGACCCAGTACTTC

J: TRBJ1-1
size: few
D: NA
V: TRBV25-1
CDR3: CASSAFARVGTEAFF
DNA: TGTGCCAGCAGTGCATTCGCCAGGGTTGGGACTGAAGCTTTCTTT

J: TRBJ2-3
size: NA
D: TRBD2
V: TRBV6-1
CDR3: CASRASSGGDTQYF
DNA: TGTGCCAGCAGAGCATCTAGCGGAGGAGATACGCAGTATTTT

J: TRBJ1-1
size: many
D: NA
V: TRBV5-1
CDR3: CASSLGTLNTEAFF
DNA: TGCGCCAGCAGCTTGGGGACGTTGAACACTGAAGCTTTCTTT

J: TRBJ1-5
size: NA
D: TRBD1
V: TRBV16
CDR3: CASRPTRDRYSNQPQHF
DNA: TGTGCCAGCAGACCCACCCGGGACAGATATAGCAATCAGCCCCAGCATTTT

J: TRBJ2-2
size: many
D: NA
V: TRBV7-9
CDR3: CASSLSWSDRTGELFF
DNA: TGTGCCAGCAGCTTATCGTGGTCCGACCGTACCGGGGAGCTGTTTTTT

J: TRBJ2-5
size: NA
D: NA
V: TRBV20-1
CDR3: CSARDALVVETQYF
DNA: TGCAGTGCTAGAGATGCCCTGGTTGTCGAGACCCAGTACTTC

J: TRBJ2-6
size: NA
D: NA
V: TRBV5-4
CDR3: CASSPIEVQMGLTF
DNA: TGTGCCAGCAGCCCAATCGAGGTACAAATGGGCCTGACTTTC

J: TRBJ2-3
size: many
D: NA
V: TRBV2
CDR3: CASSASHERSTDTQYF
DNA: TGTGCCAGCAGTGCCTCGCATGAGAGGAGCACAGATACGCAGTATTTT

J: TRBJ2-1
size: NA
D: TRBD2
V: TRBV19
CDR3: CASSITSGRVYNEQFF
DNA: TGTGCCAGTAGTATAACTAGCGGGAGAGTCTACAATGAGCAGTTCTTC

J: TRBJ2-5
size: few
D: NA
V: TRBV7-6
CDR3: CASSLNLGIQETQYF
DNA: TGTGCCAGCAGCTTAAATCTCGGAATCCAAGAGACCCAGTACTTC

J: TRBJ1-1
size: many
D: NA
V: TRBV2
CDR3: CASSYVTEAFF
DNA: TGTGCCAGCAGCTACGTCACTGAAGCTTTCTTT

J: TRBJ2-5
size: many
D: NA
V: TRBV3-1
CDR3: CASSQDARMGEQETQYF
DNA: TGTGCCAGCAGCCAAGACGCTCGAATGGGGGAGCAAGAGACCCAGTACTTC

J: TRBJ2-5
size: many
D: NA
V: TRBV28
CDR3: CASSLAAGPGQTQYF
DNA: TGTGCCAGCAGTCTTGCCGCGGGACCTGGACAGACCCAGTACTTC

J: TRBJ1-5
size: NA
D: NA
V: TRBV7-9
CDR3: CASSLDSGTGHF
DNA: TGTGCCAGCAGCTTAGATTCCGGGACCGGGCATTTT

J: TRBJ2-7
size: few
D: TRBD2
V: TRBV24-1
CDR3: CATSEASSGHSYEQYF
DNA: TGTGCCACCAGTGAGGCTTCTAGCGGGCACTCCTACGAGCAGTACTTC

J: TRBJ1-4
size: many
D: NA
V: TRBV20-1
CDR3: CSATAQIGNFNEKLFF
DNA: TGCAGTGCTACCGCTCAGATTGGAAATTTTAATGAAAAACTGTTTTTT

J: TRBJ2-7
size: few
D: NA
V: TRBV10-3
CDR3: CAISRGGSPEQYF
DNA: TGTGCCATCAGCAGAGGGGGTAGCCCCGAGCAGTACTTC

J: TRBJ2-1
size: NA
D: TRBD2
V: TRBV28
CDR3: CASSLRRELLNEQFF
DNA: TGTGCCAGCAGTTTAAGGCGGGAGCTCCTGAATGAGCAGTTCTTC

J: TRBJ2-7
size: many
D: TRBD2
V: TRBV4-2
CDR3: CASSQLVAGVLYEQYF
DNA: TGTGCCAGCAGCCAACTGGTAGCGGGGGTGCTCTACGAGCAGTACTTC

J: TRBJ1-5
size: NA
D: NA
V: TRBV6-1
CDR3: CASSSTGYSNQPQHF
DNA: TGTGCCAGCAGCTCCACAGGGTATAGCAATCAGCCCCAGCATTTT

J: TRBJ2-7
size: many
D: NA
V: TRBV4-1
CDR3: CASSQDRYYEQYF
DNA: TGCGCCAGCAGCCAAGATCGGTACTACGAGCAGTACTTC

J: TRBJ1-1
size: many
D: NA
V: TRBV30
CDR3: CARRLGDTEAFF
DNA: TGTGCCCGCAGGTTGGGGGACACTGAAGCTTTCTTT

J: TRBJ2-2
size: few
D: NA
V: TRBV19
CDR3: CASTGTPAGELFF
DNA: TGTGCCAGTACCGGTACCCCTGCCGGGGAGCTGTTTTTT

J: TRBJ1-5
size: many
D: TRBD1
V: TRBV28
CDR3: CASSQGTGYQPQHF
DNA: TGTGCCAGCAGTCAAGGGACAGGGTATCAGCCCCAGCATTTT

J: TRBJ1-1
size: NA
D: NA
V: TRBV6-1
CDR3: CASSAKTGAFF
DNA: TGTGCCAGCAGTGCTAAAACTGGGGCTTTCTTT

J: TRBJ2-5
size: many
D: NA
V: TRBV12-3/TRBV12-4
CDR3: CASSFFGSTAQETQYF
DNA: TGTGCCAGCAGTTTTTTCGGGAGCACAGCGCAAGAGACCCAGTACTTC

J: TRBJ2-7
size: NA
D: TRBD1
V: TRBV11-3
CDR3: CASSLTNRGLAHEQYF
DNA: TGTGCCAGCAGCTTAACCAACAGGGGGCTCGCTCATGAGCAGTACTTC

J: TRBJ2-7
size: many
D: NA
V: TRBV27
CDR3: CASSPRKLVGPSYEQYF
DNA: TGTGCCAGCAGTCCCCGAAAGCTAGTGGGTCCTTCCTACGAGCAGTACTTC

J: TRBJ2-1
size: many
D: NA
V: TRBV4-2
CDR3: CASSQDFTPWDEQFF
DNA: TGTGCCAGCAGCCAAGATTTCACTCCCTGGGATGAGCAGTTCTTC

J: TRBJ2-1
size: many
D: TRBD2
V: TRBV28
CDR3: CASRVRGLAQNEQFF
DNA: TGTGCCAGTAGGGTTCGGGGACTAGCGCAAAATGAGCAGTTCTTC

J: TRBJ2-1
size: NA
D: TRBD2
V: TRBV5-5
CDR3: CASSTWTSGRPRSYNEQFF
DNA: TGTGCCAGCAGCACCTGGACTAGCGGGAGGCCACGATCCTACAATGAGCAGTTCTTC

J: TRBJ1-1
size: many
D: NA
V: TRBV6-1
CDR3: CASSLSAYLNTEAFF
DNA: TGTGCCAGCAGTCTCTCAGCATACTTGAACACTGAAGCTTTCTTT

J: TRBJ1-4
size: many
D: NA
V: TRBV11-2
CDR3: CASSLDEKLFF
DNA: TGTGCCAGCAGCTTAGATGAAAAACTGTTTTTT

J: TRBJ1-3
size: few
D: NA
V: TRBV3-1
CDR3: CASSQDPHRWSGNTIYF
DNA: TGTGCCAGCAGCCAAGATCCTCACCGCTGGTCTGGAAACACCATATATTTT

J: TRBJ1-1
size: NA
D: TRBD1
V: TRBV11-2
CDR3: CASSLVARGLNSEAFF
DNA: TGTGCCAGCAGCTTAGTTGCTAGGGGGCTTAATTCTGAAGCTTTCTTT

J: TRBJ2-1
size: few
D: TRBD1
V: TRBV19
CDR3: CASSKRPGQALSDEQFF
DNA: TGTGCCAGTAGTAAAAGACCGGGACAGGCCCTCTCGGATGAGCAGTTCTTC

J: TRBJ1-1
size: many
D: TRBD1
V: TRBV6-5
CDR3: CASSYKGATEAFF
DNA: TGTGCCAGCAGTTACAAGGGGGCAACTGAAGCTTTCTTT

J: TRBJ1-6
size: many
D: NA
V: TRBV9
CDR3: CASSTGLGNSPLHF
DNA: TGTGCCAGCAGCACGGGGCTTGGTAATTCACCCCTCCACTTT

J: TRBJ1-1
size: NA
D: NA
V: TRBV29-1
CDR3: CSLSSMNTEAFF
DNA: TGCAGCCTGTCGAGCATGAACACTGAAGCTTTCTTT

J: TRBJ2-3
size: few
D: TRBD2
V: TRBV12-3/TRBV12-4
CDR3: CASCTSGGATDTQYF
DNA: TGTGCCAGCTGCACTAGCGGGGGGGCCACAGATACGCAGTATTTT

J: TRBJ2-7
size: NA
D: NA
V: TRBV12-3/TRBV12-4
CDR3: CASSSLRGREDEQYF
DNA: TGTGCCAGCAGTTCCCTAAGGGGGAGGGAAGACGAGCAGTACTTC

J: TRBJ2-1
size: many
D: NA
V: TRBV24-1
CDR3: CATSDIGHPYNEQFF
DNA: TGTGCCACCAGTGATATTGGTCATCCGTACAATGAGCAGTTCTTC

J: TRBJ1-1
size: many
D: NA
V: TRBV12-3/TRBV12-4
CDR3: CASRPKRNTEAFF
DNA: TGTGCCAGCAGGCCTAAGAGGAACACTGAAGCTTTCTTT

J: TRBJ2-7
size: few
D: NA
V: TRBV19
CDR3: CASSPIRHPSYEQYF
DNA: TGTGCCAGTAGTCCCATTCGGCACCCTTCCTACGAGCAGTACTTC

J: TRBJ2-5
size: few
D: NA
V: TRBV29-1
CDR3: CSVSRAPGSQYF
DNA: TGCAGCGTGTCCCGGGCCCCGGGGTCCCAGTACTTC

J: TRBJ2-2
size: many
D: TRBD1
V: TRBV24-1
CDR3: CATRDRDRESGELFF
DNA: TGTGCCACCAGAGACCGGGACAGGGAATCCGGGGAGCTGTTTTTT